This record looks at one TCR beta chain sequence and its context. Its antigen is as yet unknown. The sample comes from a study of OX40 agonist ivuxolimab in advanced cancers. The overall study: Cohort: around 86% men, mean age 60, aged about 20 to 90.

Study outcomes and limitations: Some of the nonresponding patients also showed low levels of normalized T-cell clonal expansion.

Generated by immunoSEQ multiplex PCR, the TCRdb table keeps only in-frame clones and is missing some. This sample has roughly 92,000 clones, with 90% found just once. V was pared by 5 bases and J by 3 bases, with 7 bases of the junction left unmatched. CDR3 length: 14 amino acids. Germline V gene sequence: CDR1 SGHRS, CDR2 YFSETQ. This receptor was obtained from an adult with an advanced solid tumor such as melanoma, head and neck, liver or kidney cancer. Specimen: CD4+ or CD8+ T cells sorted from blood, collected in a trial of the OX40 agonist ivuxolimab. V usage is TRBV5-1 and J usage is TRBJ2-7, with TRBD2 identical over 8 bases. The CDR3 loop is CASSPGGRIYEQYF. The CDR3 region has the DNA TGCGCCAGCAGTCCGGGAGGGCGTATCTACGAGCAGTACTTC.